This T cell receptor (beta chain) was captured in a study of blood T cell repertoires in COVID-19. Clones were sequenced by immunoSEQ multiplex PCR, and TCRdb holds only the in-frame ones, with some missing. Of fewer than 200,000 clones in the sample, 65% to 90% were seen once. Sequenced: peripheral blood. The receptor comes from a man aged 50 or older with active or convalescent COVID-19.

CDR3 amino acids: CASSLVQEKLFF. The CDR3 DNA follows: TGTGCCAGCAGTTTAGTGCAGGAAAAACTGTTTTTT. The chain employs TRBV28 and TRBJ1-4; the D is unclear. Germline V gene data show CDR1 as MDHEN and CDR2 as SYDVKM. This CDR3 comprises 12 residues. Between the trimmed V and J ends, which lost 2 bases and 8 bases, there was a span of 6 bases.